Below, 3 T cell receptor beta chains from the same sample are listed, as sequenced in a study of T cells after yellow fever vaccination. TCRdb re-called the 5' RACE reads through MiXCR, storing one row per CDR3 protein. The sample consists of about 140,000 distinct CDR3 sequences, approximately 7.7% of them appearing once. Sequencing used CD4+ T cells sorted from PBMCs, obtained 5 days after the yellow fever booster vaccination. The receptors come from a man aged 30 to 45 who received the YFV17D yellow fever vaccine.

Comments on this clonotype: A much larger clone is a single base away; this may be a read error. The rearrangement uses TRBV6-2 or TRBV6-3 and TRBJ2-6; D possibly corresponds to TRBD1 (5 bases). CDR1 is MNHEY and CDR2 is SVGEGT in the germline V gene. CDR3 length: 17 amino acids. The CDR3: CASSFWQVTAGANGLTF. The CDR3, as DNA: TGTGCCAGCAGTTTTTGGCAGGTGACGGCTGGGGCCAACGGCCTGACTTTC.

The genes are TRBV19 and TRBJ1-1, with no clear D. Germline V gives CDR1 LNHDA, CDR2 SQIVND (reference sequence). The CDR3 totals 17 residues. Trimming pared 6 bases from V and 4 bases from J, leaving 24 bases between. CDR3 nucleotide sequence: TGTGCCAGTAGGCCGATCCAGGTTGTCGGACTTTCCACTGAAGCTTTCTTT. It translates to CASRPIQVVGLSTEAFF.

This clonotype was recorded at least ten times. The chain uses TRBV20-1 and TRBJ2-1, with TRBD2 matching 7 bases. The CDR3 contains 14 residues. CDR1 and CDR2 from the germline V gene are DFQATT and SNEGSKA (reference sequence). V lost 5 bases, J lost 5 bases, and 9 bases stayed unmatched. The CDR3 is CSAPFGGSHNEQFF. The CDR3 DNA follows: TGCAGTGCTCCCTTTGGCGGGAGTCACAATGAGCAGTTCTTC.